These 8 T cell receptor beta chains were all obtained from the same sample, sequenced in a study of shared clonotypes between healthy human individuals. Clones were sequenced by immunoSEQ multiplex PCR, and TCRdb holds only the in-frame ones, with some missing. The data contain around 700,000 clones, around 73% of them singletons. The sample consisted of memory CD4+ T cells sorted from blood. Subset here: CD45RA-negative fraction. The receptor source for this set is a woman aged 25 to 39 in good health.

V is TRBV6-1 and J is TRBJ2-7; 12 bases are a match to TRBD2. Trimming took 8 bases from V and 3 from J; bases not matched to a gene: 8. Looked up from germline, CDR1 is MNHNS and CDR2 is SASEGT. The CDR3 consists of 15 residues. CDR3 sequence reads: CASFHSTSGSYEQYF. Written as DNA, the CDR3 is TGTGCCAGCTTCCATTCGACTAGCGGGAGCTACGAGCAGTACTTC.

The chain has TRBV7-6 and TRBJ2-3; perhaps TRBD2 as D (5 bases). The V end was cut by 8 bases, the J end by 2 bases, with 17 bases between. Germline-derived CDR1 and CDR2 are SGHVS and FNYEAQ. The CDR3 consists of 15 residues. This CDR3 is CASPSGYGLTDTQYF. The DNA for the CDR3 is TGTGCCAGCCCGTCGGGGTATGGGCTCACAGATACGCAGTATTTT.

A few counts support this clone. This chain connects TRBV5-6 to TRBJ1-1, with 11 nucleotides matching TRBD1. The trim removed 5 bases at V and 7 bases at J, leaving 13 bases unmatched. The germline V gene has CDR1 SGHDT and CDR2 YYEEEE. CDR3 length: 16 amino acids. DNA of the CDR3: TGTGCCAGCAGTTTCCGGACAGGGGGCGCGAAGGATGAAGCTTTCTTT. Translating it yields CASSFRTGGAKDEAFF.

This chain uses TRBV19 with TRBJ2-2; D gene unclear. Trimming took off 9 bases at V and 0 bases at J, with 17 bases between the two ends. Looked up from germline, CDR1 is LNHDA and CDR2 is SQIVND (reference sequence). This CDR3 is 16 amino acids long. The CDR3 DNA sequence: TGTGCCAGCAGAACGGCCGCACACTCGAACACCGGGGAGCTGTTTTTT. Amino acids: CASRTAAHSNTGELFF.

This sequence joins TRBV27 and TRBJ2-7; 10 bases line up with TRBD1. With 5 bases clipped from V and 4 bases from J, the junction kept 29 bases outside the gene matches. This CDR3 has 22 amino acids. CDR1 and CDR2 from the germline V gene are MNHEY and SMNVEV (reference sequence). In nucleotides, the CDR3 is TGTGCCAGCAGTCGGCGGACGCCCCGGGACAGGGGCTTTCAGCGGGAGCGATACGAGCAGTACTTC. Amino acids: CASSRRTPRDRGFQRERYEQYF.

The V gene is TRBV11-2, the J gene TRBJ2-1; TRBD2 aligns across 9 bases. With 4 bases clipped from V and 3 bases from J, the junction kept 4 bases outside the gene matches. This CDR3 is 15 amino acids long. Per germline, CDR1 SGHAT and CDR2 FQNNGV. The CDR3 sequence is CASSYETSGYNEQFF. The DNA of the CDR3 is TGTGCCAGCAGCTACGAGACTAGCGGCTACAATGAGCAGTTCTTC.

The rearrangement uses TRBV6-1 and TRBJ1-4, with 7 bases fitting TRBD1. The CDR3 loop spans 14 amino acids. Unmatched junction bases numbered 10, after V lost 8 bases and J lost 7 bases. CDR1 and CDR2 (germline): MNHNS, SASEGT. CDR3 protein: CASSRGDSGEKLFF. In nucleotides, the CDR3 is TGTGCCAGCTCCCGCGGGGACAGCGGTGAAAAACTGTTTTTT.

The chain combines TRBV7-9 with TRBJ1-3; no definite D call. Germline lookup yields CDR1 SEHNR and CDR2 FQNEAQ (reference sequence). Trimming removed 1 base from V and 4 bases from J, with 5 bases in between. The CDR3 sequence is 13 residues long. The CDR3 here is CASSLVMGNTIYF. CDR3 sequence (DNA): TGTGCCAGCAGCTTAGTTATGGGAAACACCATATATTTT. Full variable domain (rest looked up from reference TRBV7-9 and TRBJ1-3): DTGVSQNPRHKITKRGQNVTFRCDPISEHNRLYWYRQTLGQGPEFLTYFQNEAQLEKSRLLSDRFSAERPKGSFSTLEIQRTEQGDSAMYLCASSLVMGNTIYFGEGSWLTVV.